This TCR beta chain was captured by sequencing in a study of beta chain features in type 1 diabetes. General observations from the study: A pattern of fewer insertions and more deletions at VDJ junctions was seen in type 1 diabetes patients.

Of note for this clone: Its cognate antigen is unknown.

Reverse transcribing all isolated RNA meant expressed TCRB transcripts were sequenced. Some clones are missing from TCRdb's copy, which holds only in-frame ones; the method was immunoSEQ multiplex PCR. The repertoire holds about 260,000 clones, with about 70% as singletons. The ends lost 5 bases at V and 6 bases at J; junction bases unmatched: 8. The V gene's germline CDR1 is SEHNR and CDR2 FQNEAQ (reference sequence). The CDR3 length is 14 residues. The chain is built from TRBV7-9 and TRBJ2-7; 9 bases fit TRBD1. The specimen sequenced was naive CD4+ T cells from blood. This TCR was recovered from a man aged 25 to 40 in good health. Here the CDR3 DNA reads TGTGCCAGCAGCCCACGGGGGACAGGGTTCGAGCAGTACTTC. Translation: CASSPRGTGFEQYF.